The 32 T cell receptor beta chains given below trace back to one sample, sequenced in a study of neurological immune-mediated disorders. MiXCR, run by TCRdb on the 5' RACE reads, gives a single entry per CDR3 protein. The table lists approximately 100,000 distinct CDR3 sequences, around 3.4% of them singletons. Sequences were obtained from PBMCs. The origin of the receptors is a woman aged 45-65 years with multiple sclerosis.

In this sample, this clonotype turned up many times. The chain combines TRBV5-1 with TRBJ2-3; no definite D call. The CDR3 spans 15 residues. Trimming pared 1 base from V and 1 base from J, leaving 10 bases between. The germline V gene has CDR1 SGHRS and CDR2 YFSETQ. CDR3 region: CASSLLTSGTDTQYF. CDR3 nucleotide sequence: TGCGCCAGCAGCTTGCTGACGTCTGGCACAGATACGCAGTATTTT.

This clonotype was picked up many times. Written as DNA, the CDR3 is TGTGCCAGCAGTCCTTGGGGCCGGGGCTGGAAGACTAATGAAAAACTGTTTTTT. Protein product: CASSPWGRGWKTNEKLFF. V usage is TRBV6-6 and J usage is TRBJ1-4; D perhaps matches TRBD1 (5 bases). Trimming removed 5 bases at V and 2 bases at J, with 21 bases between. This CDR3 is built from 18 residues. CDR1 and CDR2 from the germline V gene are MNHNY and SVGAGI (reference sequence).

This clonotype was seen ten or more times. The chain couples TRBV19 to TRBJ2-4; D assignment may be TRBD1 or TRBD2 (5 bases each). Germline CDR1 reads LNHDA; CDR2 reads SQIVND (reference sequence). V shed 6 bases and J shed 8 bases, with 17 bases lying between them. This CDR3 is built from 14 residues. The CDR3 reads CASSTYRDVDIQYF. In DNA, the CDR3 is TGTGCCAGTAGCACTTACCGGGACGTCGACATTCAGTACTTC.

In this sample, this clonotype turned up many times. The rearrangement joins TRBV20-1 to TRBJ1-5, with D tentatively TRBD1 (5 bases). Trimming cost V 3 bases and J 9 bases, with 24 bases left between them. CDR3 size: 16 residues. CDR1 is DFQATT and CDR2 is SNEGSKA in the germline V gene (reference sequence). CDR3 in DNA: TGCAGTGCTAGTTTAACCGGGACGGAATCCGTCCGGCCCCAGCATTTT. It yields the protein CSASLTGTESVRPQHF.

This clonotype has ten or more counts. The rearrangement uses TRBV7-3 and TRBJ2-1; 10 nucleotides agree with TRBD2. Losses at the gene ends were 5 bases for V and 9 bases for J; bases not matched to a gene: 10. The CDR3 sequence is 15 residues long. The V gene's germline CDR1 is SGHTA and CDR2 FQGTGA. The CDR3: CASSIERGGNFEQFF. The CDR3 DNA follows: TGTGCCAGCAGCATAGAGCGGGGGGGCAATTTTGAGCAGTTCTTC.

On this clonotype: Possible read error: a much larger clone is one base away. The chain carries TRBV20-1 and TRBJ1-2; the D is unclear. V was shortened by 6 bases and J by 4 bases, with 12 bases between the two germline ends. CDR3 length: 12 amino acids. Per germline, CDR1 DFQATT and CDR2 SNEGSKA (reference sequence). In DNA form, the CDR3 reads TGCAGTGCAAACGACATGGGCTATGGCTACACCTTC. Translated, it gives CSANDMGYGYTF.

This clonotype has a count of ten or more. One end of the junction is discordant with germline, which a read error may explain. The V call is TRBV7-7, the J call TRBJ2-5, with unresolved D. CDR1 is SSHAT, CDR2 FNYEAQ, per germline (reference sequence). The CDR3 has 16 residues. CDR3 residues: CASSLGTGHDQETQYF. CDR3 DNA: TGTGCTAGCAGCTTAGGTACCGGGCACGACCAAGAGACCCAGTACTTC. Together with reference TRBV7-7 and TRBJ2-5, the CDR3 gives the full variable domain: GAGVSQSPRYKVTKRGQDVTLRCDPISSHATLYWYQQALGQGPEFLTYFNYEAQPDKSGLPSDRFSAERPEGSISTLTIQRTEQRDSAMYRCASSLGTGHDQETQYFGPGTRLLVL.

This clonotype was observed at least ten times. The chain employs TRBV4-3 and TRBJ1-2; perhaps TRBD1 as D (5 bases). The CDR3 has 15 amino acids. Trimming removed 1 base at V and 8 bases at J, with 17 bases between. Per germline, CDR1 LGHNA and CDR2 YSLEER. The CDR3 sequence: CASSQAGQRGRGYTF. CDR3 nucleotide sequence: TGCGCCAGCAGCCAAGCAGGGCAGCGAGGGCGAGGCTACACCTTC.

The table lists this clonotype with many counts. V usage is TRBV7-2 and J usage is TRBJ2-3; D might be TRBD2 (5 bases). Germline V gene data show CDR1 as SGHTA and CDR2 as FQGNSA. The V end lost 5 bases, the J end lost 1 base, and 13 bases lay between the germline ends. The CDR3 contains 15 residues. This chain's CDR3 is CASSHPTSGTDTQYF. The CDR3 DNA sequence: TGTGCCAGCAGCCATCCCACTAGTGGCACAGATACGCAGTATTTT.

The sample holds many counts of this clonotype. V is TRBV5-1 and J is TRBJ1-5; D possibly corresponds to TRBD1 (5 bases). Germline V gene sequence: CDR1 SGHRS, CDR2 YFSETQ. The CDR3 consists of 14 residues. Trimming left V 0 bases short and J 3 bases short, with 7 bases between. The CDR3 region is CASSLGQNNQPQHF. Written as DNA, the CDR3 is TGCGCCAGCAGCTTGGGACAGAACAATCAGCCCCAGCATTTT. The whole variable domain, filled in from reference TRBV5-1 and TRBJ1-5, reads KAGVTQTPRYLIKTRGQQVTLSCSPISGHRSVSWYQQTPGQGLQFLFEYFSETQRNKGNFPGRFSGRQFSNSRSEMNVSTLELGDSALYLCASSLGQNNQPQHFGDGTRLSIL.

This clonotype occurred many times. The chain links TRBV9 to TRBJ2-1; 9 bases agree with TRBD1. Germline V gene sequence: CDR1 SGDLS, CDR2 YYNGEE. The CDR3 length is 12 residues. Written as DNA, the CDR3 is TGTGCAACCGGGACAGGGACGAATGAGCAGTTCTTC. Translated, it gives CATGTGTNEQFF.

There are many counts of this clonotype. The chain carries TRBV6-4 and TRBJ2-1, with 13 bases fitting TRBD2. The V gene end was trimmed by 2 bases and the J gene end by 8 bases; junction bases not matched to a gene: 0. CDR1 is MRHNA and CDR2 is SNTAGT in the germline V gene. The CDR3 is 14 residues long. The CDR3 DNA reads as TGTGCCAGCAGTGACGGACTAGCGGGGGATGAGCAGTTCTTC. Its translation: CASSDGLAGDEQFF.

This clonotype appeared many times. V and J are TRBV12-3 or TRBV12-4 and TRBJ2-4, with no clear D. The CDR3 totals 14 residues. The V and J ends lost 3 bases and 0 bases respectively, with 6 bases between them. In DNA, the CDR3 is TGTGCCAGCAGTTTTGGGGTAGCCAAAAACATTCAGTACTTC. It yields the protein CASSFGVAKNIQYF.

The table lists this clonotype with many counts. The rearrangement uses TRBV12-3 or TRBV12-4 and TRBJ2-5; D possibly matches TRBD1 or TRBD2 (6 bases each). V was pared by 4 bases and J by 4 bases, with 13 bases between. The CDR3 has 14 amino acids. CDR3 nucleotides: TGTGCCAGCAGTTCGTTGGGGGGCCTAGAGACCCAGTACTTC. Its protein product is CASSSLGGLETQYF.

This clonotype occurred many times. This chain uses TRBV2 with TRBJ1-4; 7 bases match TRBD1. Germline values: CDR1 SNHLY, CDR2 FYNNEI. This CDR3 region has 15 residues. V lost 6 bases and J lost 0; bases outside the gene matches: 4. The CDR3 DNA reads TGTGCCAGCAGGGAGGGGACAGCAACTAATGAAAAACTGTTTTTT. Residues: CASREGTATNEKLFF.

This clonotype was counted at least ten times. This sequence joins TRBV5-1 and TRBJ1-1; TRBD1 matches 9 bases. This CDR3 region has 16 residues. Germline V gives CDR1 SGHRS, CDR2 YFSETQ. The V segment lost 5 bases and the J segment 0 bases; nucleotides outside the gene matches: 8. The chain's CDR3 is CASRQGQGRMNTEAFF. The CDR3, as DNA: TGCGCCAGCAGACAAGGACAGGGGAGAATGAACACTGAAGCTTTCTTT.

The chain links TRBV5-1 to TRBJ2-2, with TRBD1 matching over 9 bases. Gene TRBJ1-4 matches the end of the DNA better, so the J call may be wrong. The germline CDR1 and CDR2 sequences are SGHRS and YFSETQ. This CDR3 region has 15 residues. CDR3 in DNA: TGCGCCAGCAGCGAACAGGGACAGGGAAACGAAAAACTGTTTTTT. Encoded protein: CASSEQGQGNEKLFF.

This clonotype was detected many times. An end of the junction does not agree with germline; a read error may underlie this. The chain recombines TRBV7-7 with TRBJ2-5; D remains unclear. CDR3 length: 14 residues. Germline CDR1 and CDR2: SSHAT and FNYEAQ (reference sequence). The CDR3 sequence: CASSLEYGLETQYF. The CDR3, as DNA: TGTGCTAGCAGCTTAGAGTACGGATTGGAGACCCAGTACTTC.

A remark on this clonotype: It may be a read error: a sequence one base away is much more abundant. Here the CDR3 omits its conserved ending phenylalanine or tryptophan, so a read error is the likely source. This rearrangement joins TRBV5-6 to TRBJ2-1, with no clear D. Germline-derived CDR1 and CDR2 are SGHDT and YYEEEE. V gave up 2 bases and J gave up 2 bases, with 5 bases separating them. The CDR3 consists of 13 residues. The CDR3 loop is CASSFVAYNEQFY. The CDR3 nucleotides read TGTGCCAGCAGCTTCGTAGCCTACAATGAGCAGTTCTAC.

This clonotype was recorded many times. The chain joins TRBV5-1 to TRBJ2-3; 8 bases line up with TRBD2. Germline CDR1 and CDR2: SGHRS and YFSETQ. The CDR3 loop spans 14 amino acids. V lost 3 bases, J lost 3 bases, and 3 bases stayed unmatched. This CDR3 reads CASSSGLGTDTQYF. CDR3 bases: TGCGCCAGCAGCTCGGGACTAGGTACAGATACGCAGTATTTT.

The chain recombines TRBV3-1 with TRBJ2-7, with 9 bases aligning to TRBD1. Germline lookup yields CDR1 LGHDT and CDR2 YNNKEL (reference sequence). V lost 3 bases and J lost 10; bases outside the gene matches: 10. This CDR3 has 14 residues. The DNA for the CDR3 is TGTGCCAGCAGCCAGACACAGGGGGCGATCTATCAGTACTTC. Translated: CASSQTQGAIYQYF.

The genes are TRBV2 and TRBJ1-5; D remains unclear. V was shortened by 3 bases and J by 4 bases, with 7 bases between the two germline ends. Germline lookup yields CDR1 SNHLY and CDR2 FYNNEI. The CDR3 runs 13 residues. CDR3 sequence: CASSEGRNQPQHF. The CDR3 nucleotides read TGTGCCAGCAGTGAGGGTCGGAATCAGCCCCAGCATTTT.

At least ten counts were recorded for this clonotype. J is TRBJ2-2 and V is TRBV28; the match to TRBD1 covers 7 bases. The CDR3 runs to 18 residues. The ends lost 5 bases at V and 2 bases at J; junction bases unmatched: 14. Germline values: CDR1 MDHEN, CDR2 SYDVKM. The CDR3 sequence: CASSPLGTARTNTGELFF. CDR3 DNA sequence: TGTGCCAGCAGTCCCCTCGGGACAGCCCGTACCAACACCGGGGAGCTGTTTTTT.

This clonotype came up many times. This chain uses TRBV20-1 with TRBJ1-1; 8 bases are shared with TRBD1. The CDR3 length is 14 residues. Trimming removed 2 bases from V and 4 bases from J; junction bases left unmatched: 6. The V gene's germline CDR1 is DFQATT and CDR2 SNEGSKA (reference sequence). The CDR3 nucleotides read TGCAGTGCTAGACACGCGACAGGGGCCACTGAAGCTTTCTTT. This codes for CSARHATGATEAFF.

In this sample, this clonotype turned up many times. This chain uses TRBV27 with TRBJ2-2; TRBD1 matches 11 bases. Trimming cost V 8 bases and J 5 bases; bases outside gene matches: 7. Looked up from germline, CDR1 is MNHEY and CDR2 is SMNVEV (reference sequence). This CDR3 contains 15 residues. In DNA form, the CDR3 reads TGTGCCAGCCGAATCGGACAGGGGGCGACCGGGGAGCTGTTTTTT. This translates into CASRIGQGATGELFF.

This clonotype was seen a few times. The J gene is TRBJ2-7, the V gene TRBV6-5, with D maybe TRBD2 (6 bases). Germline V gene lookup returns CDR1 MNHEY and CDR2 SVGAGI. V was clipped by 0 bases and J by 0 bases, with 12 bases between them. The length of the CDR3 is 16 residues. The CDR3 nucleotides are TGTGCCAGCAGTTACTCGATGGCTAGCGCCTCCTACGAGCAGTACTTC. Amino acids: CASSYSMASASYEQYF.

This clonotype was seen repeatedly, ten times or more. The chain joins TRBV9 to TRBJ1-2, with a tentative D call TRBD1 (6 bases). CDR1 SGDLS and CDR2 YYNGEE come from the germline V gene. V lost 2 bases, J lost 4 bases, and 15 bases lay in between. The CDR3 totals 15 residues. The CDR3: CASSVDRASVYGYTF. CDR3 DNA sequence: TGTGCCAGCAGCGTGGACAGAGCTAGTGTCTATGGCTACACCTTC.

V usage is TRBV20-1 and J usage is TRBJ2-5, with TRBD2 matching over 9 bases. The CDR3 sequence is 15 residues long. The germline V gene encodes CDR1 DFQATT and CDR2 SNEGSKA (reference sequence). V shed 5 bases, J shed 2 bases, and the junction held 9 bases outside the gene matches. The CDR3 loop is CSAYPASGEQETQYF. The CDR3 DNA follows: TGCAGTGCTTACCCAGCTAGCGGGGAGCAAGAGACCCAGTACTTC.

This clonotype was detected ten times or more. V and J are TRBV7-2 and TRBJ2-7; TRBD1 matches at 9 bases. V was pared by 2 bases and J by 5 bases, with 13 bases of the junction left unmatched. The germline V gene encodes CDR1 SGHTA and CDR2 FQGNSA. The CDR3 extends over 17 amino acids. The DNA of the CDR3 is TGTGCCAGCAGCTTATTGGGACAGGGAAATAGGGGGCACGAGCAGTACTTC. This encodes CASSLLGQGNRGHEQYF.

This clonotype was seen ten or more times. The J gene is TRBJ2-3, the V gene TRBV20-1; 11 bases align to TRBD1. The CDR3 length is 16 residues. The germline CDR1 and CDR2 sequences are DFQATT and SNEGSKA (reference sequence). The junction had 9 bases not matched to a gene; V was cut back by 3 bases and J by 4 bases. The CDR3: CSASFYGQGAADTQYF. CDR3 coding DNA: TGCAGTGCTAGTTTCTACGGACAGGGGGCCGCAGATACGCAGTATTTT.

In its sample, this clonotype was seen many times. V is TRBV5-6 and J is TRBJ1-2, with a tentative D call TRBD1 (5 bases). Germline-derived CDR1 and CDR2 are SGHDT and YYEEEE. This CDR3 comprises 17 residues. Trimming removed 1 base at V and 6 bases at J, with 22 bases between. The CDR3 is CASSLSLGEDLENGYTF. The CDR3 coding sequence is TGTGCCAGCAGCTTGAGTTTGGGGGAGGACCTCGAGAATGGCTACACCTTC.

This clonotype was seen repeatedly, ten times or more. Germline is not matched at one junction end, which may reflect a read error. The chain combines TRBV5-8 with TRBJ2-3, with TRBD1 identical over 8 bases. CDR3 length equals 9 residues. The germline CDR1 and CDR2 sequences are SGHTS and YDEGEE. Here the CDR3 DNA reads TGTGCCAGACAGGGGGGACAGAATTTT. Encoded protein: CARQGGQNF.